The count of the clone carrying this T cell receptor beta chain is one. Using immunoSEQ multiplex PCR, the repertoire was profiled, and TCRdb retains in-frame clones only, with some absent. The sample holds about 130,000 clones, approximately 90% seen once. These data come from a study of control samples from healthy donors and cancer patients. CDR1 is MNHEY, CDR2 SMNVEV, per germline (reference sequence). The CDR3 length is 13 residues. Trimming left V 2 bases short and J 3 bases short, with 5 bases between. The sequence derives from a man aged 18 to 30 in good health. The chain links TRBV27 to TRBJ1-5; D gene uncertain. The specimen was blood. The CDR3 sequence: CASSLGNNQPQHF. CDR3 nucleotides: TGTGCCAGCAGTTTAGGTAACAATCAGCCCCAGCATTTT.